A single sample is the source of the 22 T cell receptor beta chains below, sequenced in a study of T cells in Graves' hyperthyroidism and ophthalmopathy. RNA transcripts were the template for amplifying TCR beta CDR3 regions. With the HTBI primer set, the TCR CDR3 went through a first round of RT-PCR. One entry per CDR3 protein, called by TCRdb with MiXCR from the multiplex PCR reads. The sample contains about 500,000 distinct CDR3 sequences, approximately 17% of which appear only once. Specimen: blood. Receptors originate from a woman younger than 30 with Graves' ophthalmopathy.

The genes are TRBV6-2 or TRBV6-3 and TRBJ2-3; 12 positions agree with TRBD2. The CDR3 has 17 amino acids. V was clipped by 5 bases and J by 4 bases; unmatched bases: 10. Per germline, CDR1 MNHEY and CDR2 SVGEGT. CDR3 in DNA: TGTGCCAGCAGTCGAAAGACTAGCGGGGGCGGCCCAGATACGCAGTATTTT. Its translation is CASSRKTSGGGPDTQYF.

Worth noting for this clonotype: This may arise from a read error, as a much more abundant clone is one base away. J is TRBJ2-1 and V is TRBV6-1, with TRBD1 identical over 9 bases. With V trimmed by 6 bases and J by 10 bases, 13 bases remained unmatched. Germline V gene lookup returns CDR1 MNHNS and CDR2 SASEGT. The CDR3 totals 15 residues. The CDR3 spells CASRGDRESVYEQFF. The CDR3 DNA sequence: TGTGCCAGCAGAGGGGACAGGGAATCTGTTTACGAGCAGTTCTTC.

The rearrangement joins TRBV7-9 to TRBJ1-4; D is perhaps TRBD1 (5 bases). The germline gives CDR1 SEHNR, CDR2 FQNEAQ (reference sequence). The CDR3 totals 16 residues. Trimming pared 5 bases from V and 3 bases from J, leaving 16 bases between. The CDR3 loop is CASSPLTGAANEKLFF. CDR3 DNA sequence: TGTGCCAGCAGCCCTCTCACAGGTGCCGCTAATGAAAAACTGTTTTTT.

The rearrangement joins TRBV11-3 to TRBJ2-7; unclear D gene. The CDR3 consists of 15 residues. CDR1 and CDR2 from the germline V gene are SGHNT and YENEEA. V was shortened by 7 bases and J by 1 base, with 17 bases between the two germline ends. The CDR3 sequence: CASTPHLLTSYEQYF. CDR3 nucleotide sequence: TGTGCCAGCACCCCTCATTTACTCACGTCCTACGAGCAGTACTTC.

In this sample, this clonotype turned up many times. The chain joins TRBV3-1 to TRBJ2-2; D is unresolved. Per the germline V gene, CDR1 is LGHDT and CDR2 is YNNKEL (reference sequence). CDR3 length equals 12 residues. V was pared by 1 base and J by 8 bases, with 5 bases between. This chain's CDR3 is CASSQAAGELFF. DNA for the CDR3: TGTGCCAGCAGCCAAGCTGCGGGGGAGCTGTTTTTT.

This clonotype showed up just a few times. The chain recombines TRBV24-1 with TRBJ1-5, with no clear D. Germline loops: CDR1 KGHDR, CDR2 SFDVKD. With 3 bases removed from V and 0 bases from J, the gap between germline ends came to 11 bases. The CDR3 consists of 16 residues. The CDR3: CATSDRKTYSNQPQHF. The CDR3 DNA sequence: TGTGCCACCAGTGATAGGAAGACATATAGCAATCAGCCCCAGCATTTT.

This clonotype was found many times. The chain carries TRBV6-1 and TRBJ2-7; 9 bases fit TRBD1. Per the germline V gene, CDR1 is MNHNS and CDR2 is SASEGT. The ends lost 6 bases at V and 6 bases at J; junction bases unmatched: 9. This CDR3 has 14 residues. The CDR3 spells CASRGQGHGGEQYF. The CDR3 bases are TGTGCCAGCAGGGGACAGGGACACGGCGGCGAGCAGTACTTC.

Notes on this clonotype: The CDR3 does not close with the conserved phenylalanine or tryptophan, likely indicating a read error. V is TRBV2 and J is TRBJ2-2, with TRBD1 identical over 8 bases. V shed 5 bases, J shed 0 bases, and the junction held 8 bases outside the gene matches. Germline assignment: CDR1 SNHLY and CDR2 FYNNEI. This CDR3 contains 17 residues. The CDR3 DNA is TGTGCCAGCAGTACAGGGGGTAAAACGGCGAACACCGGGGAGCTGTTTTCT. Amino acids: CASSTGGKTANTGELFS.

This sequence joins TRBV27 and TRBJ1-2, with 7 bases matching TRBD1. Germline CDR1 is MNHEY and CDR2 is SMNVEV (reference sequence). The V segment lost 4 bases and the J segment 7 bases; nucleotides outside the gene matches: 12. This CDR3 is built from 15 residues. The CDR3 DNA is TGTGCCAGCAGTTCCCCCTCCCAGACAGGGCGTGGCTACACCTTC. As protein: CASSSPSQTGRGYTF.

This clonotype was observed at least ten times. The limits of the CDR3 on the DNA are not certain, so only TCRdb's listed CDR3 is given. V is TRBV5-1 and J is TRBJ1-6; TRBD1 is the table's D call and was not checked against the DNA. The CDR3 is made up of 13 amino acids, end residues included. The germline V gene encodes CDR1 SGHRS and CDR2 YFSETQ. CDR3: CASTSGRESPLHF.

The rearrangement links TRBV7-2 to TRBJ2-6; D might be TRBD1 (6 bases). This CDR3 region has 19 residues. Trimming took 2 bases from V and 3 from J, leaving 20 bases between them. In germline, CDR1 is SGHTA, CDR2 FQGNSA. The chain's CDR3 is CASSLRLGVGADGANVLTF. CDR3 nucleotide sequence: TGTGCCAGCAGCTTACGCCTTGGGGTGGGGGCCGATGGGGCCAACGTCCTGACTTTC.

This clonotype was seen ten or more times. The genes are TRBV28 and TRBJ2-1; tentative D call: TRBD1 (5 bases). Germline values: CDR1 MDHEN, CDR2 SYDVKM. There are 16 residues in the CDR3. V was pared by 4 bases and J by 8 bases, with 21 bases between. CDR3 sequence (DNA): TGTGCCAGCAGTTCCCCTCCCGCCCTAATAGGGGATGAGCAGTTCTTC. It is translated as CASSSPPALIGDEQFF.

This clonotype appeared many times. The gene calls are TRBV11-2 and TRBJ2-2, with 12 bases aligning to TRBD2. This CDR3 spans 17 amino acids. CDR1 SGHAT and CDR2 FQNNGV come from the germline V gene. V was clipped by 6 bases and J by 1 base; unmatched bases: 6. The CDR3 here is CASSSLAGGENTGELFF. In DNA, the CDR3 is TGTGCCAGCAGTTCCCTAGCGGGAGGGGAGAACACCGGGGAGCTGTTTTTT.

In this sample, this clonotype turned up many times. The CDR3 nucleotides are TGTGCCAGCAGTTTATTAGAAAATCCCTACGAGCAGTACTTC. Protein: CASSLLENPYEQYF. V is TRBV27 and J is TRBJ2-7, with unresolved D. CDR1 is MNHEY, CDR2 SMNVEV, per germline (reference sequence). CDR3 length equals 14 residues. The V end was cut by 1 base, the J end by 2 bases, with 9 bases between.

Concerning this clonotype itself: The CDR3 does not close with the conserved phenylalanine or tryptophan, likely indicating a read error. The V and J genes are TRBV12-3 or TRBV12-4 and TRBJ1-1; D is uncertain. This CDR3 has 12 residues. Trimming took off 6 bases at V and 1 base at J, with 6 bases between the two ends. CDR3 bases: TGTGCCAGCAGCCACTCGAACACTGAAGCTTTCTCT. Protein product: CASSHSNTEAFS.

As for this clonotype: The junction differs from germline at one of its ends, possibly a read error. The chain couples TRBV6-2 or TRBV6-3 to TRBJ1-2; D uncertain. Germline loops: CDR1 MNHEY, CDR2 SVGEGT. The CDR3 has 12 amino acids. In DNA form, the CDR3 reads TGTGCCAACAGTTTGACGGACTATGGCTACACCTTC. It is translated as CANSLTDYGYTF.

This clonotype showed up many times. This chain links TRBV28 with TRBJ2-7; 9 bases fit TRBD1. The CDR3 runs 15 residues. The germline V gene has CDR1 MDHEN and CDR2 SYDVKM. The J segment lost 0 bases and the V segment lost 8 bases, leaving 8 bases of the junction unmatched. The CDR3: CASRPGQGLSYEQYF. CDR3 nucleotide sequence: TGTGCCAGCCGCCCGGGACAGGGACTCTCCTACGAGCAGTACTTC.

V is TRBV7-8 and J is TRBJ2-7; 8 bases align to TRBD2. This CDR3 spans 12 amino acids. V gave up 5 bases and J gave up 6 bases; unmatched junction bases: 3. The V gene's germline CDR1 is SGHVS and CDR2 FQNEAQ. DNA for the CDR3: TGTGCCAGCAGCCCCAGCGGGGGCGAGCAGTACTTC. It encodes CASSPSGGEQYF.

This clonotype was seen at least ten times. The chain uses TRBV11-3 and TRBJ2-1; D unclear. Germline lookup yields CDR1 SGHNT and CDR2 YENEEA. The CDR3 spans 14 residues. Trimming took 5 bases from V and 9 from J, leaving 17 bases between them. CDR3 region: CASSPLRSSGEQFF. CDR3 DNA: TGTGCCAGCAGCCCCCTCCGGAGTTCGGGTGAGCAGTTCTTC.

The chain joins TRBV6-1 to TRBJ2-1; TRBD2 is a possible D gene (5 bases). The CDR3 is 13 amino acids. Trimming took off 5 bases at V and 8 bases at J, with 13 bases between the two ends. From germline, CDR1 is MNHNS and CDR2 SASEGT. In DNA form, the CDR3 reads TGTGCCAGCAGTCCATACTTGGAGGATGAGCAGTTCTTC. This encodes CASSPYLEDEQFF.

This clonotype was seen at least ten times. For the CDR3, the DNA is TGTGCCAGCAGTTCCCCGGGACAGGGAACCTACGAGCAGTACTTC. Its protein product is CASSSPGQGTYEQYF. The chain recombines TRBV28 with TRBJ2-7; TRBD1 agrees at 9 bases. V gave up 4 bases and J gave up 2 bases; unmatched junction bases: 6. The CDR3 totals 15 residues. Germline values: CDR1 MDHEN, CDR2 SYDVKM.

The rearrangement joins TRBV2 to TRBJ1-3; the D gene is possibly TRBD1 (6 bases). This CDR3 spans 15 amino acids. Trimming cost V 3 bases and J 3 bases, with 12 bases left between them. Germline V CDR1 and CDR2: SNHLY, FYNNEI. This chain's CDR3 is CASSDGGAHGNTIYF. DNA of the CDR3: TGTGCCAGCAGTGACGGGGGGGCGCATGGAAACACCATATATTTT.